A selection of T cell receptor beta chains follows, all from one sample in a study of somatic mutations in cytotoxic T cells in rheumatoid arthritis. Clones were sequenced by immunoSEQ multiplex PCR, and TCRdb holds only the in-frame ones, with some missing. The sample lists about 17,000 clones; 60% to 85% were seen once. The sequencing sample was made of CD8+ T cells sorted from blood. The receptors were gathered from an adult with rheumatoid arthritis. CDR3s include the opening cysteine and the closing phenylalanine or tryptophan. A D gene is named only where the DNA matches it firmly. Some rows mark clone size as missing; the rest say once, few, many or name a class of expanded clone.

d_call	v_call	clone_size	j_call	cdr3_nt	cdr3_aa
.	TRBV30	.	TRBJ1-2	TGTGCCTGGCAACCCCGGGTCGATGGCTACACCTTC	CAWQPRVDGYTF
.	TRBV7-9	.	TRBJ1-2	TGTGCCAGCAGGCCAGGGTCGGCTAACTATGGCTACACCTTC	CASRPGSANYGYTF
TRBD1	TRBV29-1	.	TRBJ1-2	TGCAGCGTCGACGATACAGGGGCAAGGGGCTACACCTTC	CSVDDTGARGYTF
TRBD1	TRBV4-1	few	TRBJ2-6	TGCGCCAGCAGACCCGGGACAGGCTCTGGGGCCAACGTCCTGACTTTC	CASRPGTGSGANVLTF
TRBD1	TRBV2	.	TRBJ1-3	TGTGCCAGCAGTGAGGGGACAGGGAGATTGTCTGGAAACACCATATATTTT	CASSEGTGRLSGNTIYF
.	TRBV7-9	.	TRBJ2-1	TGTGCCAGCAGCCGTGTACAGGGACCTACTGAGCAGTTCTTC	CASSRVQGPTEQFF
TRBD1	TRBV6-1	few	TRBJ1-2	TGTGCCAGCTTTGGACAGGCGATCTACACCTTC	CASFGQAIYTF
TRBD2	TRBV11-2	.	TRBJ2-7	TGTGCCAGCAGCTCGAGGGGGGGACTAGCGGGGGCTTACGAGCAGTACTTC	CASSSRGGLAGAYEQYF
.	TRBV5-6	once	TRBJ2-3	TGTGCCAGCAGAACTAGCAGGGGCACAGATACGCAGTATTTT	CASRTSRGTDTQYF
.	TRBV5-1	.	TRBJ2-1	TGCGCCAGCAGCTCTGTGCACCGCTCCTACAATGAGCAGTTCTTC	CASSSVHRSYNEQFF
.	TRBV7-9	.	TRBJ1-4	TGTGCCAGCAGCTATCCGCGCCGGGAGGGGGATGAAAAACTGTTTTTT	CASSYPRREGDEKLFF
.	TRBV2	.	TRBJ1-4	TGTGCCAGCAGTGAAGGTTGGGGAGGTAATGAAAAACTGTTTTTT	CASSEGWGGNEKLFF
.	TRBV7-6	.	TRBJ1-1	TGTGCCAGCAGCGCCAGCGGGACCATCTTAGGCACTGAAGCTTTCTTT	CASSASGTILGTEAFF
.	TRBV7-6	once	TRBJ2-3	TGTGCCAGCAGCTTAGAGGGCCCCACAGATACGCAGTATTTT	CASSLEGPTDTQYF
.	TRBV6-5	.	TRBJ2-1	TGTGCCAGCAGTTTAAGCGTATACAATGAGCAGTTCTTC	CASSLSVYNEQFF
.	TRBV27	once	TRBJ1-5	TGTGCCAGCAGTCCTACGCCGACAGGATTTGGACAGCCCCAGCATTTT	CASSPTPTGFGQPQHF
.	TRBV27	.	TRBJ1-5	TGTGCCAGCCACCCCCTACAGTGGAGGGTAGAGCAGCCCCAGCATTTT	CASHPLQWRVEQPQHF
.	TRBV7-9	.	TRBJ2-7	TGTGCCAGCAGCTTACAGAGAGCTCACTACGAGCAGTACTTC	CASSLQRAHYEQYF
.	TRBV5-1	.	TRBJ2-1	TGCGCCAGCACCCTTCGAGCCGGTGCTGAGCAGTTCTTC	CASTLRAGAEQFF
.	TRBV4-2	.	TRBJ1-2	TGTGCCAGCAGCCAAGAAAGTCTACGACAGGAATCATCTAACCATGGCTACACCTTC	CASSQESLRQESSNHGYTF
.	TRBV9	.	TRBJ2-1	TGTGCCAGCAGCGTAGGAGCCGCACTCAATGAGCAGTTCTTC	CASSVGAALNEQFF
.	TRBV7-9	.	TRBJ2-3	TGTGCCAGCAGCTTTGATACGCAGTATTTT	CASSFDTQYF
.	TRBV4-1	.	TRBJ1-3	TGCGCCAGCAGCCGCGAGAACACCATATATTTT	CASSRENTIYF
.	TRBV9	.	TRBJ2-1	TGTGCCAGCAGCGCATTTTGGGGTGGGAATGAGCAGTTCTTC	CASSAFWGGNEQFF
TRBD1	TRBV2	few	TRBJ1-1	TGTGCCAGCAGGTACAGGGGTGATGAAGCTTTCTTT	CASRYRGDEAFF
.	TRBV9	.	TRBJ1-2	TGTGCCAGCACCAAAAGGGGCGGCGGCTACACCTTC	CASTKRGGGYTF
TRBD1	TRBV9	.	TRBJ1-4	TGTGCCAGCAGCTCCGCAGGGGGAGAAAAACTGTTTTTT	CASSSAGGEKLFF
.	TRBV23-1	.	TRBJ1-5	TGCGCCAGCAGTCAATCGGAGGACGGATATAGCAATCAGCCCCAGCATTTT	CASSQSEDGYSNQPQHF
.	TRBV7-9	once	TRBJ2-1	TGTGCCAGCAGCTTAGGGGGCGCCTCCAATGAGCAGTTCTTC	CASSLGGASNEQFF
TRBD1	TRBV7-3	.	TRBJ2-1	TGTGCCAGCAGCTCCGGGACAGCCAATGAGCAGTTCTTC	CASSSGTANEQFF
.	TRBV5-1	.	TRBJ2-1	TGCGCCAGCAGCTTGGTTGGGCCCTGGGATGAGCAGTTCTTC	CASSLVGPWDEQFF
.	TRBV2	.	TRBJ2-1	TGTGCCAGCAGTGAAGTAGGTCGCCCGGGAGTTGAGCAGTTCTTC	CASSEVGRPGVEQFF
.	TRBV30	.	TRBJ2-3	TGTGCCTGGAGTGTCCCACCCTCAGGTACAGATACGCAGTATTTT	CAWSVPPSGTDTQYF
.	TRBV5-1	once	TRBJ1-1	TGCGCCAGCCAAGGCACTGAAGCTTTCTTT	CASQGTEAFF
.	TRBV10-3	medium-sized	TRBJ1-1	TGTGCCATCAGTGATATACCTATGAACACTGAAGCTTTCTTT	CAISDIPMNTEAFF
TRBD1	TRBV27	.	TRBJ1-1	TGTGCCAGCAGTTTATCGGTCAGGGGGTCTGAAGCTTTCTTT	CASSLSVRGSEAFF
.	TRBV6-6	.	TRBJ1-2	TGTGCCAGCACTAGGGCGAGGGATGGCTACACCTTC	CASTRARDGYTF
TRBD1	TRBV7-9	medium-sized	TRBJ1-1	TGTGCCAGCAGCTCGCGAAATCAGGGGGTTGAAGCTTTCTTT	CASSSRNQGVEAFF
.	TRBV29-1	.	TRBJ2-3	TGCAGCGCTAGGGGGGGCGGGGGAGCCAATGCTCCTAGCACAGATACGCAGTATTTT	CSARGGGGANAPSTDTQYF
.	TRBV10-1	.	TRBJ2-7	TGCGCCAGCAGAGTTCTGAGGGCCCCACTCTACGAGCAGTACTTC	CASRVLRAPLYEQYF
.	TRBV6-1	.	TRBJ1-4	TGTGCCAGCAGGGTGACAACTAATGAAAAACTGTTTTTT	CASRVTTNEKLFF
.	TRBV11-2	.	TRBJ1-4	TGTGCCAGCACCTTAGGCGGATCAACTAATGAAAAACTGTTTTTT	CASTLGGSTNEKLFF
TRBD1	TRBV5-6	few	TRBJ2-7	TGTGCCAGCAGCTTGGGGACAGGGGAAGGGTACTTC	CASSLGTGEGYF
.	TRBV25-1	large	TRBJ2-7	TGTGCCAGCAGTGAAGAGGACAGTCCGAGCTCCTACGAGCAGTACTTC	CASSEEDSPSSYEQYF
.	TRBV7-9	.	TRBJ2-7	TGTGCCAGCAGCCTCAATTACGAGCAGTACTTC	CASSLNYEQYF